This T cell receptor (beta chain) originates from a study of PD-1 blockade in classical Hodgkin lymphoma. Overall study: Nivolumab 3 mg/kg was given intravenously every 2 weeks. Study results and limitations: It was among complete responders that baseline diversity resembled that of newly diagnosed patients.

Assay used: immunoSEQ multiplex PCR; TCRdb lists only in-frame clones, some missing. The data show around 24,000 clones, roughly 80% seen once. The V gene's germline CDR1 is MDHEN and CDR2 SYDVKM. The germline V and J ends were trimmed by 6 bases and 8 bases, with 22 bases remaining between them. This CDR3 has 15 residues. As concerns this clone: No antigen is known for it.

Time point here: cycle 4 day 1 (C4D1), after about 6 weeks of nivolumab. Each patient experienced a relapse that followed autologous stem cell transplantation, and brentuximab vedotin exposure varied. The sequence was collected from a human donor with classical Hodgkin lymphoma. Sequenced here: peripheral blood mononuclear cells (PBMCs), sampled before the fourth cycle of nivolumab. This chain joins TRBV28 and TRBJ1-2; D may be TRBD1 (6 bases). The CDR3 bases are TGTGCCAGCAGCTCCGCTTCAGGGGTTACTCGGGGCTACACCTTC. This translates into CASSSASGVTRGYTF.